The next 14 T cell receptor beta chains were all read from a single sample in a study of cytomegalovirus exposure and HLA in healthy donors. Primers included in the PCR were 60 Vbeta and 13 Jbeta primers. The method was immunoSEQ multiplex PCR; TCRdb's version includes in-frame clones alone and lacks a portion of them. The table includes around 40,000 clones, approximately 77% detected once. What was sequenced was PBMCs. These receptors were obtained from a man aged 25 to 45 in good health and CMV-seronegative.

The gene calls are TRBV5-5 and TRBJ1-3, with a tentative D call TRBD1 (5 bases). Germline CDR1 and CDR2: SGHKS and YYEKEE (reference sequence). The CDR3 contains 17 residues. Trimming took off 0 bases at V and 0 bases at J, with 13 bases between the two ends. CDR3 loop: CASSLAGGFVSGNTIYF. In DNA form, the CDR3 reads TGTGCCAGCAGCTTGGCCGGGGGGTTCGTCTCTGGAAACACCATATATTTT.

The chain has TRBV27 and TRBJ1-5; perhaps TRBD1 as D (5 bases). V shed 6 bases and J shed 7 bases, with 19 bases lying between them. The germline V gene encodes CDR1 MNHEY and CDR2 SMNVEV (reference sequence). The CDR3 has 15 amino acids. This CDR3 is CASSRRAALGQPQHF. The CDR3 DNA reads TGTGCCAGCAGCCGCAGGGCCGCCTTGGGGCAGCCCCAGCATTTT.

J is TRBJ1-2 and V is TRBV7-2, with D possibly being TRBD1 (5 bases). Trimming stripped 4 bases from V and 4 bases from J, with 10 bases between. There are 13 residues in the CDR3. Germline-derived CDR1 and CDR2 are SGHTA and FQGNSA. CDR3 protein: CASSSSTAYGYTF. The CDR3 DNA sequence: TGTGCCAGCAGCTCCTCGACAGCCTATGGCTACACCTTC.

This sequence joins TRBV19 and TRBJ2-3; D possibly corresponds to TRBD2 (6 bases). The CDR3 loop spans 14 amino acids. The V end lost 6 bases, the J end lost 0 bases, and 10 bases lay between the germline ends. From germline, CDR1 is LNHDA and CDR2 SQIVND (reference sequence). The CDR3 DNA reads TGTGCCAGTAGAATAAGCGGGAGCACAGATACGCAGTATTTT. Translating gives CASRISGSTDTQYF. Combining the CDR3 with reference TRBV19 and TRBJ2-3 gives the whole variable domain DGGITQSPKYLFRKEGQNVTLSCEQNLNHDAMYWYRQDPGQGLRLIYYSQIVNDFQKGDIAEGYSVSREKKESFPLTVTSAQKNPTAFYLCASRISGSTDTQYFGPGTRLTVL.

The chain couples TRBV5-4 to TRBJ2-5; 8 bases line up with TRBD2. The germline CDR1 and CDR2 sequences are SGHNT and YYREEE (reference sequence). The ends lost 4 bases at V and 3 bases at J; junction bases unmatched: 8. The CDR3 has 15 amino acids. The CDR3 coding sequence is TGTGCCAGCAGCCCCCGGGGGGGTTTTGAAGAGACCCAGTACTTC. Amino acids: CASSPRGGFEETQYF.

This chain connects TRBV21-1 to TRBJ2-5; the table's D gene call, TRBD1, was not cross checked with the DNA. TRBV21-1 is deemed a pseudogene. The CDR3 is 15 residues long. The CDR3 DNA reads TGTGCCAGCAGCAATATCGGGACACCACAAGAGACCCAGTACTTC. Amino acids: CASSNIGTPQETQYF.

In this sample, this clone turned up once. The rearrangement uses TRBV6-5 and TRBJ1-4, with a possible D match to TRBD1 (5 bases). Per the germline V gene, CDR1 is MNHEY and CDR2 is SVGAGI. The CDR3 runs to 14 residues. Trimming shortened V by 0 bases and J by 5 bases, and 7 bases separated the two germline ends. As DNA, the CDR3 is TGTGCCAGCAGTTACTCGAACAGGAATGAAAAACTGTTTTTT. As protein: CASSYSNRNEKLFF.

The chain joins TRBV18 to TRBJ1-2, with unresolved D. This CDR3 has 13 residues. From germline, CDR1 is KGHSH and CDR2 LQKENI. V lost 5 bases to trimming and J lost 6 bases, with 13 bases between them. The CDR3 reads CASSTDMGDGYTF. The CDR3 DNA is TGTGCCAGCTCAACCGACATGGGAGATGGCTACACCTTC.

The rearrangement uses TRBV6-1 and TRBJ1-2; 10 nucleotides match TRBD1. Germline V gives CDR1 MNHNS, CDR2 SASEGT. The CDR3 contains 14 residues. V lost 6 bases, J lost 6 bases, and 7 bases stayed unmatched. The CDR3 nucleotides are TGTGCCAGCAGGTTCGGACAGGGGGGCGATGGCTACACCTTC. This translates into CASRFGQGGDGYTF.

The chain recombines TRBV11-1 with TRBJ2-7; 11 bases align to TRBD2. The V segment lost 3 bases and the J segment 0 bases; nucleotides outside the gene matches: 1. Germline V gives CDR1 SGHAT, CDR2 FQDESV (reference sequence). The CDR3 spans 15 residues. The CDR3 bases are TGTGCCAGCAGCTTTCTAGCGGGAGGCTCCTACGAGCAGTACTTC. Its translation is CASSFLAGGSYEQYF.

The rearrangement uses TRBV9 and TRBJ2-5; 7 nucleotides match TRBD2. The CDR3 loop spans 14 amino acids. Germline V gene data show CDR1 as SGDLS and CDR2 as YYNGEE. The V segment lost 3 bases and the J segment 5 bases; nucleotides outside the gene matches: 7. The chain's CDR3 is CASSETSGGETQYF. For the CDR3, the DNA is TGTGCCAGCAGCGAAACGTCCGGGGGGGAGACCCAGTACTTC.

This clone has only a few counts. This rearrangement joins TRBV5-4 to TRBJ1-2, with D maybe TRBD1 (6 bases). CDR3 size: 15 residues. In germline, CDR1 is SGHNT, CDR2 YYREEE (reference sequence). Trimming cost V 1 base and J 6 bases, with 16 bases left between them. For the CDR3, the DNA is TGTGCCAGCAGCTTGTGGGGCCCAGGGGCTGATGGCTACACCTTC. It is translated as CASSLWGPGADGYTF.

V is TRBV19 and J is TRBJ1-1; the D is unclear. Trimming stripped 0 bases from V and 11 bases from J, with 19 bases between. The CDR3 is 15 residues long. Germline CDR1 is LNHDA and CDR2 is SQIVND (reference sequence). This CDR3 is CASSIDLFWPTGAFF. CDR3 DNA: TGTGCCAGTAGTATAGATCTGTTTTGGCCTACCGGGGCTTTCTTT.

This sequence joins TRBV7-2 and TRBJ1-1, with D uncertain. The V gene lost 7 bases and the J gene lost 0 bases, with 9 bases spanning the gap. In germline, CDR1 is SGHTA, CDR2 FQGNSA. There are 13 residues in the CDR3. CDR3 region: CASNFTVNTEAFF. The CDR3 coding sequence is TGTGCCAGCAACTTTACTGTGAACACTGAAGCTTTCTTT.